The sequence of this T cell receptor (beta chain) was determined in a study of CD8 T cells in ankylosing spondylitis. General study points: A motif of under 10 highly homologous TCR beta variants was seen as apparently characteristic of ankylosing spondylitis blood. Relatively scarce in peripheral blood, disease-linked clones were CD8+. Both synovial fluid and blood in reactive arthritis had previously been reported to carry some motif variants.

Each CDR3 protein gets one entry after TCRdb re-called the 5' RACE reads with MiXCR. Of roughly 200,000 distinct CDR3 sequences in the sample, 13% were seen once. In this sample, this clonotype turned up a few times. The antigen is not known. Trimming took 0 bases from V and 0 from J, leaving 3 bases between them. Germline V gene lookup returns CDR1 GTSNPN and CDR2 SVGIG (reference sequence). The CDR3 extends over 14 amino acids. The TCR was taken from a male donor with ankylosing spondylitis or in good health (not recorded which). V usage is TRBV30 and J usage is TRBJ1-6, with D unresolved. What was sequenced was blood, either unsorted or a sorted T cell fraction (not recorded which). CDR3 loop: CAWSVLSYNSPLHF. The DNA for the CDR3 is TGTGCCTGGAGTGTACTCTCCTATAATTCACCCCTCCACTTT.